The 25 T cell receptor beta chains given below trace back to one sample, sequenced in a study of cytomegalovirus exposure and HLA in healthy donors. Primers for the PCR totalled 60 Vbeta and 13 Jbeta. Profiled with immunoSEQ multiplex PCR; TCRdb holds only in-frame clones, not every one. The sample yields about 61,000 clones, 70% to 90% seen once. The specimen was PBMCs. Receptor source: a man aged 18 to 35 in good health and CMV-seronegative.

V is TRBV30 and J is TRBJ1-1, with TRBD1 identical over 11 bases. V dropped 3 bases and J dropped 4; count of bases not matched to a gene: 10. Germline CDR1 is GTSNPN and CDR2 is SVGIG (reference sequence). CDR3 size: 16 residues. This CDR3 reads CAWSHGQGALGTEAFF. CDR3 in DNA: TGTGCCTGGAGCCACGGACAGGGGGCACTTGGCACTGAAGCTTTCTTT.

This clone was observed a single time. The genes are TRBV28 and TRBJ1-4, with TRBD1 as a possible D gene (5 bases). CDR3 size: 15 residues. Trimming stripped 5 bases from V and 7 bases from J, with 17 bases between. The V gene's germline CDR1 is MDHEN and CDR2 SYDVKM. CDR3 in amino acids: CASSPGFLRGEKLFF. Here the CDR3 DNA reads TGTGCCAGCAGTCCAGGGTTCCTAAGGGGTGAAAAACTGTTTTTT.

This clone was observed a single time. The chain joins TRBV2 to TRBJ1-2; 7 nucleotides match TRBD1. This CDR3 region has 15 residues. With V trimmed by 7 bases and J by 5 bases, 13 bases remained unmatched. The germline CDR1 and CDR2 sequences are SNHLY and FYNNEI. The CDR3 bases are TGTGCCAGCAAAATGGACTCCGACAGGGTGTATGGCTACACCTTC. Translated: CASKMDSDRVYGYTF.

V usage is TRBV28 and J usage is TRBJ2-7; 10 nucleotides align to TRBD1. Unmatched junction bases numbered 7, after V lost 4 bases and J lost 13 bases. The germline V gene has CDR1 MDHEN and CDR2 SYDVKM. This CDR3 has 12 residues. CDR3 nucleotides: TGTGCCAGCAGTTCCTCCGGGACAGGGGATTACTTC. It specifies CASSSSGTGDYF.

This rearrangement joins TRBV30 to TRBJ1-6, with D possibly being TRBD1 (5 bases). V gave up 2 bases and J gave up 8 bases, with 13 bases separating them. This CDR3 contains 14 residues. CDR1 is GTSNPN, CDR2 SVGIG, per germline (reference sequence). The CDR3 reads CAWSLSRGHSPLHF. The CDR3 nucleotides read TGTGCCTGGAGTCTCAGTAGGGGTCATTCACCCCTCCACTTT.

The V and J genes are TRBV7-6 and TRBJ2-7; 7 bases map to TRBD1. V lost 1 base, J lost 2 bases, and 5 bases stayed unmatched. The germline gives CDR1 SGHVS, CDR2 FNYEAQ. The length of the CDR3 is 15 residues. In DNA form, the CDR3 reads TGTGCCAGCAGCTTAGGTCAGGGGGACGCCTACGAGCAGTACTTC. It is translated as CASSLGQGDAYEQYF.

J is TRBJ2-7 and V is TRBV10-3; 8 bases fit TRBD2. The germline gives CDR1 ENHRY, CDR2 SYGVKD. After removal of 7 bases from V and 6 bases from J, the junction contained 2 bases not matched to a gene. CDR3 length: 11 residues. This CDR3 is CAITAGGEQYF. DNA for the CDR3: TGTGCCATCACCGCGGGGGGCGAGCAGTACTTC.

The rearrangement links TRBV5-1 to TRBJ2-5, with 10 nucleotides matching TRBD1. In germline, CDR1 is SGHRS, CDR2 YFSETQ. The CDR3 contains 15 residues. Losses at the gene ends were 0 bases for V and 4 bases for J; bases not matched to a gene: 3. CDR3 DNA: TGCGCCAGCAGCTTGGAGACAGGGGGCGTAGAGACCCAGTACTTC. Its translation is CASSLETGGVETQYF.

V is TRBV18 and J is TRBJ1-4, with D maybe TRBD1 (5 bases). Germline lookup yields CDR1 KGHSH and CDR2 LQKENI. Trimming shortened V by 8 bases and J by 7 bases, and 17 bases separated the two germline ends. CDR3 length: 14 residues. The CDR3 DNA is TGTGCCAGCGGAACCCAGGTTACAGGTGAAAAACTGTTTTTT. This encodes CASGTQVTGEKLFF. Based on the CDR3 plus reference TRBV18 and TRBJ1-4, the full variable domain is NAGVMQNPRHLVRRRGQEARLRCSPMKGHSHVYWYRQLPEEGLKFMVYLQKENIIDESGMPKERFSAEFPKEGPSILRIQQVVRGDSAAYFCASGTQVTGEKLFFGSGTQLSVL.

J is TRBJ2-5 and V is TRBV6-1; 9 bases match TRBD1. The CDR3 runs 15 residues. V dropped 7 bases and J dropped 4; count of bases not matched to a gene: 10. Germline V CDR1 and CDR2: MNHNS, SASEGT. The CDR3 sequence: CASIRTTGGRETQYF. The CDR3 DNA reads TGTGCCAGCATCCGCACTACAGGGGGCCGAGAGACCCAGTACTTC.

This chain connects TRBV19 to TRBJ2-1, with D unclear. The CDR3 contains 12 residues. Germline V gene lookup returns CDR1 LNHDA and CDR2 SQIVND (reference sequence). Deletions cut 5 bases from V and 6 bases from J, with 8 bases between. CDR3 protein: CASSFTRNEQFF. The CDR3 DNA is TGTGCCAGTAGTTTCACTCGCAATGAGCAGTTCTTC.

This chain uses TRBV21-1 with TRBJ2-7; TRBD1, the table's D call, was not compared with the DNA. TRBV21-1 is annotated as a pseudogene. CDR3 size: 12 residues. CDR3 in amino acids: CASSKAHYEQYF. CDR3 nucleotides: TGTGCCAGCAGCAAAGCCCACTACGAGCAGTACTTC.

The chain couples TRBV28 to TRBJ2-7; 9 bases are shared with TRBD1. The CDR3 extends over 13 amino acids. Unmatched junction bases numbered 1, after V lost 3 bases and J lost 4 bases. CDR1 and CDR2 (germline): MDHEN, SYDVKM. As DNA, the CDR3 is TGTGCCAGCAGTTTTGGGACAGGGTACGAGCAGTACTTC. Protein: CASSFGTGYEQYF.

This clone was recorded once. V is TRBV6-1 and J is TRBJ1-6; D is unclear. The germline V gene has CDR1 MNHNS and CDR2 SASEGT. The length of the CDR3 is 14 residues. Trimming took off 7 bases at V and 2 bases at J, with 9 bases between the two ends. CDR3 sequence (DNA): TGTGCCAGCACTAGTCTGACCTATAATTCACCCCTCCACTTT. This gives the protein CASTSLTYNSPLHF.

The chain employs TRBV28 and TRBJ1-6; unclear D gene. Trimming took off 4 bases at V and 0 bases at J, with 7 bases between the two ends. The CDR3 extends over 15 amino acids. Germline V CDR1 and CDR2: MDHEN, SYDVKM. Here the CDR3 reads CASSWASSYNSPLHF. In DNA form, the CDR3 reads TGTGCCAGCAGTTGGGCCTCCTCCTATAATTCACCCCTCCACTTT.

Here the CDR3 DNA reads TGCGCCAGCAGCCAAAAGGGACTCACGGGGGACTATGGCTACACCTTC. Translation: CASSQKGLTGDYGYTF. The V call is TRBV4-1, the J call TRBJ1-2; perhaps TRBD1 as D (5 bases). In germline, CDR1 is MGHRA, CDR2 YSYEKL. V was cut by 2 bases and J by 3 bases, with 16 bases left in between. The CDR3 covers 16 residues.

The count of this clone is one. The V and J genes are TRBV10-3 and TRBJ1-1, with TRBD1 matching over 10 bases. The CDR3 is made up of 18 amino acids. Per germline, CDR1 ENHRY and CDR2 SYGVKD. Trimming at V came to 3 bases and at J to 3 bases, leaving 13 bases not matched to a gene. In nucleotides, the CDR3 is TGTGCCATCAGTGACCCCAGGACAGGGGGATCCTACTACACTGAAGCTTTCTTT. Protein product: CAISDPRTGGSYYTEAFF.

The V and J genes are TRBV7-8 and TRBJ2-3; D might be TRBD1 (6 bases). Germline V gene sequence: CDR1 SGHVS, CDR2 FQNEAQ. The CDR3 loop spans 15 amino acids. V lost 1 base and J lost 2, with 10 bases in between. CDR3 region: CASSLVQGPTDTQYF. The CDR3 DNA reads TGTGCCAGCAGCTTAGTACAGGGCCCCACAGATACGCAGTATTTT. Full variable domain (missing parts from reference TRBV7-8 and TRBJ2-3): GAGVSQSPRYKVAKRGQDVALRCDPISGHVSLFWYQQALGQGPEFLTYFQNEAQLDKSGLPSDRFFAERPEGSVSTLKIQRTQQEDSAVYLCASSLVQGPTDTQYFGPGTRLTVL.

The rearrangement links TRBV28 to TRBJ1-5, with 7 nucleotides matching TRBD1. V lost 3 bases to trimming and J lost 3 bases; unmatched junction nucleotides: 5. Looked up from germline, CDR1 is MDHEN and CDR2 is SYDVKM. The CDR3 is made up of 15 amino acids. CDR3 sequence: CASSLDGTANQPQHF. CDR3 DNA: TGTGCCAGCAGTTTGGACGGGACAGCCAATCAGCCCCAGCATTTT.

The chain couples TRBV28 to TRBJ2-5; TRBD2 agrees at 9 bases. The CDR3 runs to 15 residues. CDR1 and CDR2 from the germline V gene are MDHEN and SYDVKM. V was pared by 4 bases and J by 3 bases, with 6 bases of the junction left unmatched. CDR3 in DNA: TGTGCCAGCAGTTCTCCAGCGGGGGGTAAAGAGACCCAGTACTTC. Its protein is CASSSPAGGKETQYF. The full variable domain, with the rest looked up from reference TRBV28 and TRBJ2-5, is DVKVTQSSRYLVKRTGEKVFLECVQDMDHENMFWYRQDPGLGLRLIYFSYDVKMKEKGDIPEGYSVSREKKERFSLILESASTNQTSMYLCASSSPAGGKETQYFGPGTRLLVL.

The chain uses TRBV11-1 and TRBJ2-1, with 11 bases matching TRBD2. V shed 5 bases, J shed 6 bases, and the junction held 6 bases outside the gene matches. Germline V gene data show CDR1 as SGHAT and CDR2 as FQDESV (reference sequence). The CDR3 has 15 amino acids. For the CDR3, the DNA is TGTGCCAGCAGCGCCCAAGGGACTAGCGGCAATGAGCAGTTCTTC. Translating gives CASSAQGTSGNEQFF.

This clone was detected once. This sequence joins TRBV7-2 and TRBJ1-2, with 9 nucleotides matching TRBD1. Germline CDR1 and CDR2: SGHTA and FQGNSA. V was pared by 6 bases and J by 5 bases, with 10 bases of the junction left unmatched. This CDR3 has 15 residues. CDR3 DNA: TGTGCCAGCAGTCAGGGACAGGGCCTATCTTATGGCTACACCTTC. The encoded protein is CASSQGQGLSYGYTF.

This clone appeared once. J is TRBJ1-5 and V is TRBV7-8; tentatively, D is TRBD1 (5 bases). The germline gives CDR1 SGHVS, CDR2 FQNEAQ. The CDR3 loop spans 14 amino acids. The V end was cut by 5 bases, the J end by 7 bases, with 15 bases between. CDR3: CASSPEGGTQPQHF. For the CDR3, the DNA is TGTGCCAGCAGCCCCGAGGGAGGGACGCAGCCCCAGCATTTT.

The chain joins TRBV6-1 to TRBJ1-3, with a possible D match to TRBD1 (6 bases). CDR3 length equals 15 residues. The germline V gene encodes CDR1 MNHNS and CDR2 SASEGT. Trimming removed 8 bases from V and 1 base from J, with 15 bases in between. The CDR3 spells CASGKGEASGNTIYF. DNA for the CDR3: TGTGCCAGCGGCAAGGGGGAAGCGTCTGGAAACACCATATATTTT.

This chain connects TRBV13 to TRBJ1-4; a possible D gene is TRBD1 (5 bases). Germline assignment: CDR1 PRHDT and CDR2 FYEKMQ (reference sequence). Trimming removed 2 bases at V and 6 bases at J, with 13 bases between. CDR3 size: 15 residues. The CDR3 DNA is TGTGCCAGCAGCTTACAGGGCGGTATACATGAAAAACTGTTTTTT. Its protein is CASSLQGGIHEKLFF.